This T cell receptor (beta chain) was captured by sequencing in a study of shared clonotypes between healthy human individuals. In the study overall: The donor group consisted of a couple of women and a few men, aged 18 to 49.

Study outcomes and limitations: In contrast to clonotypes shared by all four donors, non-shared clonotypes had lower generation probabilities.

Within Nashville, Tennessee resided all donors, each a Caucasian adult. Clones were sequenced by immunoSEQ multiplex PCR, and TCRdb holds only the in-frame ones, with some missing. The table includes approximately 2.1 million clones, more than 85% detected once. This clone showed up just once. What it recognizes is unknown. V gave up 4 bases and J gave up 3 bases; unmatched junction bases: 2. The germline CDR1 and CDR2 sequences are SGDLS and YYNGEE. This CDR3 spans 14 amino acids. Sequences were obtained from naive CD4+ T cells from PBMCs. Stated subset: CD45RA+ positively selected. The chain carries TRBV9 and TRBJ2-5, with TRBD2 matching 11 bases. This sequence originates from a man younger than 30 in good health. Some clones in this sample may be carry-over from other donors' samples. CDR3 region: CASSQLAGEETQYF. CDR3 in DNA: TGTGCCAGCAGCCAACTAGCGGGAGAAGAGACCCAGTACTTC.